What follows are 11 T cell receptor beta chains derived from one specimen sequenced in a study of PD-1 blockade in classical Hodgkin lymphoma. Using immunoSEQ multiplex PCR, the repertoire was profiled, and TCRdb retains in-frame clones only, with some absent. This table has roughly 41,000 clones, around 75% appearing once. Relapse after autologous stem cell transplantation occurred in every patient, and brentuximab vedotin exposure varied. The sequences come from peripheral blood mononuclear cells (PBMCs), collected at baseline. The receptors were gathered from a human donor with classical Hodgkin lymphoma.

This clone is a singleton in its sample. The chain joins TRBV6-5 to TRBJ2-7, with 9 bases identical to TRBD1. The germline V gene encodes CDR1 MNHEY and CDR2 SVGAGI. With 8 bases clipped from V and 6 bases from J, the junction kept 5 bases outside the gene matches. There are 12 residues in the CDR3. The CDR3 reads CASGDRVIEQYF. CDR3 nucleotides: TGTGCCAGCGGGGACAGGGTCATCGAGCAGTACTTC.

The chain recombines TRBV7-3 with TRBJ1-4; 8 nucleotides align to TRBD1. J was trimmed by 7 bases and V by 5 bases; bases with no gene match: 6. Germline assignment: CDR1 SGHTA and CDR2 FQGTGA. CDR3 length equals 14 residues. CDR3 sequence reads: CASSPRTGLEKLFF. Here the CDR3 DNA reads TGTGCCAGCAGCCCCAGGACAGGGCTTGAAAAACTGTTTTTT. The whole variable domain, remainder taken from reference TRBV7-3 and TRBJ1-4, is GAGVSQTPSNKVTEKGKYVELRCDPISGHTALYWYRQSLGQGPEFLIYFQGTGAADDSGLPNDRFFAVRPEGSVSTLKIQRTERGDSAVYLCASSPRTGLEKLFFGSGTQLSVL.

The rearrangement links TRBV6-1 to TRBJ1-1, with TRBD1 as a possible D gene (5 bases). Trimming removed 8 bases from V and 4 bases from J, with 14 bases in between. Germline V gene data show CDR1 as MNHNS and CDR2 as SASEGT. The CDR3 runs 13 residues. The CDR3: CASGAGRGTEAFF. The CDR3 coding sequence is TGTGCCAGCGGGGCAGGGCGGGGCACTGAAGCTTTCTTT.

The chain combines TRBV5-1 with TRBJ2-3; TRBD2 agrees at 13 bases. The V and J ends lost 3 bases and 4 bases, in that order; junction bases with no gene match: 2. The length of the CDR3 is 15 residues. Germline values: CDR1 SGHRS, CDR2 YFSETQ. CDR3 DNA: TGCGCCAGCAGCTCTGGACTAGCGGGAGCAGATACGCAGTATTTT. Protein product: CASSSGLAGADTQYF.

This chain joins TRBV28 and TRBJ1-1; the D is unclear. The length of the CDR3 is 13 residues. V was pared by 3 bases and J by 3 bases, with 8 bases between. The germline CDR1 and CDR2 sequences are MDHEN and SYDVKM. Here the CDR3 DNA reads TGTGCCAGCAGTTTCTTTGGGGACACTGAAGCTTTCTTT. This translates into CASSFFGDTEAFF.

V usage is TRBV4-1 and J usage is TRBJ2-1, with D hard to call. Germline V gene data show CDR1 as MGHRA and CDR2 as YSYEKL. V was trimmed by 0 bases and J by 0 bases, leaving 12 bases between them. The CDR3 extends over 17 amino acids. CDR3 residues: CASSQDQAGRSYNEQFF. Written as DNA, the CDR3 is TGCGCCAGCAGCCAAGATCAAGCAGGCCGCTCCTACAATGAGCAGTTCTTC.

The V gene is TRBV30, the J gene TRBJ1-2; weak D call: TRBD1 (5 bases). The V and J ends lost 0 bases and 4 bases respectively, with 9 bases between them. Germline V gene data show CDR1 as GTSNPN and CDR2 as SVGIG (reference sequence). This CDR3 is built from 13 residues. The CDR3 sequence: CAWSVRESYGYTF. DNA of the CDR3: TGTGCCTGGAGTGTCAGGGAGAGCTATGGCTACACCTTC.

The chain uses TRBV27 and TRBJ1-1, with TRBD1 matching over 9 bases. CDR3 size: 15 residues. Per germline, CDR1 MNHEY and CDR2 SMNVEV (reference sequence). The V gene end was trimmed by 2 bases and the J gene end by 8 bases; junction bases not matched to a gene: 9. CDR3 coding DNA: TGTGCCAGCAGTTTACGACAGGGGGTAATGTTGGAAGCTTTCTTT. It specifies CASSLRQGVMLEAFF.

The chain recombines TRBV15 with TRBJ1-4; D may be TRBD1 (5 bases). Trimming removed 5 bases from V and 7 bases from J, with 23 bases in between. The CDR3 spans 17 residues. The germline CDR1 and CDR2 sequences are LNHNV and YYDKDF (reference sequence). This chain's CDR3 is CATSAEGTPEESEKLFF. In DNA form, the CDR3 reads TGTGCCACCAGCGCGGAGGGGACTCCCGAGGAGAGTGAAAAACTGTTTTTT.

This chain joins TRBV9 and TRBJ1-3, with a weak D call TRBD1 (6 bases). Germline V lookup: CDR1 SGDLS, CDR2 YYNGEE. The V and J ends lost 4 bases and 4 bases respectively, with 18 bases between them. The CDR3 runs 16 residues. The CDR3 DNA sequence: TGTGCCAGCAGCTCCACGGGGGGCTCATCCGGAAACACCATATATTTT. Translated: CASSSTGGSSGNTIYF.

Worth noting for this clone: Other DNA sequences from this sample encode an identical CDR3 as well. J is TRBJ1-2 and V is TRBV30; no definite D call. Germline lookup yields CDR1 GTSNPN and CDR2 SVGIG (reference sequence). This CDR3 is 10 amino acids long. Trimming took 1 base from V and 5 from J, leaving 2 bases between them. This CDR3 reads CAWSGYGYTF. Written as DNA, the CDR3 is TGTGCCTGGAGTGGGTATGGCTACACCTTC.